The TCR beta chain under discussion was sequenced for a study of brain T cells in children with intractable seizures. Sequencing was limited to surgery cases with top T cell transcript signatures in brain tissue. Patients received at least one anti-epileptic drug before surgery. Study-wide findings and caveats: Viral specificity was inferred only from CDR3 similarity; HCMV serostatus was unknown.

The method was immunoSEQ multiplex PCR; TCRdb's version includes in-frame clones alone and lacks a portion of them. The table lists under 150,000 clones, approximately 94% of them singletons. The germline V gene encodes CDR1 LGHNT and CDR2 FRNRAP. The CDR3 consists of 14 residues. Germline trimming cut 6 bases from V and 7 bases from J; bases unmatched to any gene: 6. On this clone: Its antigen is undetermined.

The V call is TRBV12-5, the J call TRBJ2-2; 9 bases map to TRBD1. The material was peripheral blood, obtained at surgery. The sequence derives from a boy less than two years old with hemimegalencephaly and intractable seizures. The CDR3 protein is CASGSTGGHGELFF. CDR3 DNA sequence: TGTGCTAGTGGGAGTACAGGGGGCCACGGGGAGCTGTTTTTT.